This TCR beta chain was observed in a study of T-cell reconstitution after alpha-beta-depleted transplantation in children. Construction of the TCRbeta library involved unique molecular identifiers. TCRdb independently ran MiXCR on the PCR reads; one entry per CDR3 protein. This repertoire shows hundreds of thousands of distinct CDR3 sequences, roughly 16% found once; its top ten account for about 41%. The V gene's germline CDR1 is DFQATT and CDR2 SNEGSKA (reference sequence). V was trimmed by 0 bases and J by 4 bases, leaving 14 bases between them. The CDR3 consists of 15 residues. This receptor was obtained from a male patient between 2 and 15 years old who had a stem cell transplant for acute lymphoblastic leukemia, so the T cells may come from the graft donor. The specimen was PBMCs, mostly from graft donor cells, collected 360 days after TCRalphabeta/CD19-depleted stem cell transplant. The chain recombines TRBV20-1 with TRBJ2-3; no clear D gene. CDR3 nucleotide sequence: TGCAGTGCTAGAGATTCGAGAAGTAGCCCAGATACGCAGTATTTT. It encodes CSARDSRSSPDTQYF.